One and the same sample provided the 27 T cell receptor beta chains below, sequenced in a study of CD8 T cells in ankylosing spondylitis. No cognate antigen is known for these TCRs. Regarding the study as a whole: Ankylosing spondylitis blood seemed to carry a telltale TCR beta motif made of seven or eight highly homologous variants.

MiXCR was run by TCRdb on the 5' RACE reads, yielding one entry per CDR3 protein. This table holds about 750,000 distinct CDR3 sequences, around 17% found once. The sequenced sample was blood, either unsorted or a sorted T cell fraction (not recorded which). The receptors derive from a male donor with ankylosing spondylitis.

This clonotype was recorded a few times. The V call is TRBV7-2, the J call TRBJ2-7, with no clear D. Trimming left V 5 bases short and J 2 bases short, with 16 bases between. CDR1 SGHTA and CDR2 FQGNSA come from the germline V gene. The CDR3 totals 15 residues. The DNA of the CDR3 is TGTGCCAGCAGCCCGGCAAGAGACACTCCCTACGAGCAGTACTTC. Translating it yields CASSPARDTPYEQYF.

V is TRBV9 and J is TRBJ2-7, with 8 bases matching TRBD2. Germline lookup yields CDR1 SGDLS and CDR2 YYNGEE. The trim removed 7 bases at V and 6 bases at J, leaving 9 bases unmatched. The CDR3 has 13 amino acids. CDR3 sequence (DNA): TGTGCCAGCGGCGCGGGACTAGGGGGCGAGCAGTACTTC. Translation gives CASGAGLGGEQYF.

The chain has TRBV29-1 and TRBJ2-2; D is possibly TRBD1 or TRBD2 (6 bases each). The CDR3 has 14 residues. Trimming stripped 3 bases from V and 5 bases from J, with 13 bases between. From germline, CDR1 is SQVTM and CDR2 ANQGSEA. CDR3 sequence reads: CSVDRGQLTGELFF. CDR3 coding DNA: TGCAGCGTTGACCGGGGGCAATTGACCGGGGAGCTGTTTTTT.

This clonotype has just a few counts. This rearrangement joins TRBV18 to TRBJ2-2; D unresolved. This CDR3 has 14 amino acids. V lost 2 bases and J 6 bases, leaving 10 bases between the germline ends. Germline V gene data show CDR1 as KGHSH and CDR2 as LQKENI. As DNA, the CDR3 is TGTGCCAGCTCACCAACCACCATTCCCGGGGAGCTGTTTTTT. Residues: CASSPTTIPGELFF. Full variable domain (rest looked up from reference TRBV18 and TRBJ2-2): NAGVMQNPRHLVRRRGQEARLRCSPMKGHSHVYWYRQLPEEGLKFMVYLQKENIIDESGMPKERFSAEFPKEGPSILRIQQVVRGDSAAYFCASSPTTIPGELFFGEGSRLTVL.

This clonotype has just a few counts. The chain is built from TRBV27 and TRBJ1-2, with D tentatively TRBD1 (5 bases). CDR3 length equals 16 residues. Germline V lookup: CDR1 MNHEY, CDR2 SMNVEV (reference sequence). With 4 bases removed from V and 4 bases from J, the gap between germline ends came to 19 bases. CDR3 sequence reads: CASSSPGSGLSYGYTF. DNA of the CDR3: TGTGCCAGCAGTTCACCGGGCTCAGGGTTGTCCTATGGCTACACCTTC.

There are a few counts of this clonotype. The V call is TRBV6-5, the J call TRBJ1-5; TRBD1 agrees at 7 bases. The CDR3 has 15 amino acids. CDR1 is MNHEY, CDR2 SVGAGI, per germline. The V gene end was trimmed by 4 bases and the J gene end by 1 base; junction bases not matched to a gene: 4. The CDR3 protein is CASSWEGASNQPQHF. CDR3 DNA sequence: TGTGCCAGCAGTTGGGAGGGGGCAAGCAATCAGCCCCAGCATTTT.

The V and J genes are TRBV24-1 and TRBJ1-4; D remains ambiguous. This CDR3 comprises 15 residues. V lost 2 bases, J lost 3 bases, and 9 bases lay in between. The germline V gene has CDR1 KGHDR and CDR2 SFDVKD. The CDR3 coding sequence is TGTGCCACCAGTGATTCGGCGGCAGCTAATGAAAAACTGTTTTTT. It translates to CATSDSAAANEKLFF.

This clonotype was seen more than once but under ten times. The CDR3 nucleotides are TGTGCCAGCAGCCCGGGACTAACCGGGGAGCTGTTTTTT. Translation gives CASSPGLTGELFF. The chain is built from TRBV5-4 and TRBJ2-2; 7 bases agree with TRBD2. The CDR3 length is 13 residues. Germline V gene sequence: CDR1 SGHNT, CDR2 YYREEE (reference sequence). The V gene end was trimmed by 4 bases and the J gene end by 5 bases; junction bases not matched to a gene: 2.

This clonotype has only a few counts. This chain uses TRBV9 with TRBJ2-4; a weak D match, TRBD2 (5 bases). CDR3 length: 15 residues. V was shortened by 2 bases and J by 6 bases, with 15 bases between the two germline ends. Germline V lookup: CDR1 SGDLS, CDR2 YYNGEE. The CDR3 DNA is TGTGCCAGCAGCGTTACGGGGTTTGAACGAAACATTCAGTACTTC. Its translation: CASSVTGFERNIQYF.

The rearrangement uses TRBV27 and TRBJ2-1; 9 bases match TRBD2. Germline V CDR1 and CDR2: MNHEY, SMNVEV (reference sequence). J lost 0 bases, V lost 4 bases, and 4 bases had no gene match. The CDR3 spans 16 residues. The chain's CDR3 is CASSSSGRPSYNEQFF. CDR3 nucleotides: TGTGCCAGCAGTTCGAGCGGGAGGCCCTCCTACAATGAGCAGTTCTTC.

This chain links TRBV27 with TRBJ1-2; D might be TRBD1 (6 bases). CDR3 length equals 17 residues. Trimming left V 7 bases short and J 4 bases short, with 25 bases between. Germline V gene data show CDR1 as MNHEY and CDR2 as SMNVEV (reference sequence). The CDR3: CASTTFSGGGRGYGYTF. The CDR3, as DNA: TGTGCCAGCACAACCTTCTCGGGAGGGGGGCGCGGCTATGGCTACACCTTC.

This clonotype has more than one count but fewer than ten. The chain combines TRBV4-1 with TRBJ2-5; D might be TRBD2 (5 bases). The germline V and J ends were trimmed by 0 bases and 4 bases, with 12 bases remaining between them. The CDR3 loop spans 15 amino acids. In germline, CDR1 is MGHRA, CDR2 YSYEKL. CDR3 DNA sequence: TGCGCCAGCAGCCAAGATCCGGGGAGTCGAGAGACCCAGTACTTC. Its translation: CASSQDPGSRETQYF.

This clonotype has at least ten counts. This chain joins TRBV5-1 and TRBJ1-1; 7 bases map to TRBD1. CDR3 size: 16 residues. After removal of 5 bases from V and 1 base from J, the junction contained 11 bases not matched to a gene. From germline, CDR1 is SGHRS and CDR2 YFSETQ. In DNA form, the CDR3 reads TGCGCCAGCAGAGCGACAGGGCCCGCGGGGAACACTGAAGCTTTCTTT. It translates to CASRATGPAGNTEAFF.

This clonotype has just a few counts. The chain employs TRBV29-1 and TRBJ1-2; TRBD1 agrees at 7 bases. The CDR3 is made up of 14 amino acids. The germline gives CDR1 SQVTM, CDR2 ANQGSEA. Trimming took 7 bases from V and 0 from J; bases not matched to a gene: 8. CDR3 nucleotide sequence: TGCAGCGCCGCCCGGGACAGTTCTAACTATGGCTACACCTTC. Translation gives CSAARDSSNYGYTF. The full variable domain, its missing parts supplied by reference TRBV29-1 and TRBJ1-2, is SAVISQKPSRDICQRGTSLTIQCQVDSQVTMMFWYRQQPGQSLTLIATANQGSEATYESGFVIDKFPISRPNLTFSTLTVSNMSPEDSSIYLCSAARDSSNYGYTFGSGTRLTVV.

In this sample, this clonotype turned up a few times. The V and J genes are TRBV4-2 and TRBJ2-5; TRBD1 aligns across 7 bases. Germline V gene sequence: CDR1 LGHNA, CDR2 YNFKEQ. The CDR3 is made up of 16 amino acids. Unmatched junction bases numbered 6, after V lost 0 bases and J lost 2 bases. The DNA of the CDR3 is TGTGCCAGCAGCCAAGATCTTGGGACAGATCAAGAGACCCAGTACTTC. It yields the protein CASSQDLGTDQETQYF.

J is TRBJ2-5 and V is TRBV7-2, with D uncertain. The CDR3 has 16 residues. V lost 1 base to trimming and J lost 1 base, with 13 bases between them. CDR1 and CDR2 from the germline V gene are SGHTA and FQGNSA. The CDR3 DNA sequence: TGTGCCAGCAGCTTAGTTGGCCCAAACCGCCAAGAGACCCAGTACTTC. This sequence encodes CASSLVGPNRQETQYF. The full variable domain, completed using reference TRBV7-2 and TRBJ2-5, is GAGVSQSPSNKVTEKGKDVELRCDPISGHTALYWYRQSLGQGLEFLIYFQGNSAPDKSGLPSDRFSAERTGGSVSTLTIQRTQQEDSAVYLCASSLVGPNRQETQYFGPGTRLLVL.

This clonotype was recorded a few times. This chain uses TRBV5-4 with TRBJ2-3; TRBD2 aligns across 9 bases. CDR1 is SGHNT, CDR2 YYREEE, per germline (reference sequence). The ends lost 5 bases at V and 6 bases at J; junction bases unmatched: 10. This CDR3 has 15 amino acids. The CDR3 DNA reads as TGTGCCAGCAGGTCACTTAGCGGGGGACAGGATACGCAGTATTTT. Protein sequence: CASRSLSGGQDTQYF.

The CDR3 bases are TGCAGTGCTAGAGTCGGTAGCGGGACTTACAATGAGCAGTTCTTC. This sequence encodes CSARVGSGTYNEQFF. This chain joins TRBV20-1 and TRBJ2-1, with 8 nucleotides matching TRBD2. Germline V gives CDR1 DFQATT, CDR2 SNEGSKA (reference sequence). The CDR3 length is 15 residues. After removal of 1 base from V and 4 bases from J, the junction contained 6 bases not matched to a gene.

In this sample, this clonotype turned up a few times. V gene TRBV7-2 combines with J gene TRBJ1-6; perhaps TRBD1 as D (5 bases). The ends were cut back, 2 bases at V and 10 bases at J, with 9 bases in the middle. From germline, CDR1 is SGHTA and CDR2 FQGNSA. The CDR3 length is 13 residues. DNA of the CDR3: TGTGCCAGCAGCTTATCCTACAGGTCACCCCTCCACTTT. It encodes CASSLSYRSPLHF.

There are a few counts of this clonotype. The rearrangement uses TRBV4-1 and TRBJ2-7; 7 bases fit TRBD2. The trim removed 0 bases at V and 6 bases at J, leaving 5 bases unmatched. The CDR3 is 14 residues long. Germline V gives CDR1 MGHRA, CDR2 YSYEKL. The DNA for the CDR3 is TGCGCCAGCAGCCAAGATGGCGGGAGTGGCGAGCAGTACTTC. This translates into CASSQDGGSGEQYF.

This chain links TRBV7-3 with TRBJ1-2; D gene unclear. CDR3 length: 14 amino acids. The ends were cut back, 4 bases at V and 5 bases at J, with 14 bases in the middle. From germline, CDR1 is SGHTA and CDR2 FQGTGA. Here the CDR3 DNA reads TGTGCCAGCAGCTCCAACTCAGGCGGGTATGGCTACACCTTC. Translating it yields CASSSNSGGYGYTF.

The CDR3 bases are TGCAGTGCTGTCAGACAGGGAAATCAGCCCCAGCATTTT. Translation gives CSAVRQGNQPQHF. The gene calls are TRBV20-1 and TRBJ1-5; the match to TRBD1 covers 7 bases. V shed 5 bases, J shed 4 bases, and the junction held 5 bases outside the gene matches. Germline V gene data show CDR1 as DFQATT and CDR2 as SNEGSKA (reference sequence). CDR3 length: 13 amino acids.

This clonotype was recorded at least ten times. The rearrangement links TRBV11-2 to TRBJ1-2; possibly TRBD1 for D (5 bases). CDR1 and CDR2 (germline): SGHAT, FQNNGV. The length of the CDR3 is 15 residues. Trimming took 1 base from V and 3 from J, leaving 12 bases between them. CDR3 sequence reads: CASSLGPGGDYGYTF. In nucleotides, the CDR3 is TGTGCCAGCAGCTTAGGGCCGGGAGGGGACTATGGCTACACCTTC.

This clonotype was observed a few times. The gene calls are TRBV5-1 and TRBJ2-5, with D possibly matching TRBD1 (6 bases). From germline, CDR1 is SGHRS and CDR2 YFSETQ. The CDR3 contains 13 residues. V lost 2 bases, J lost 3 bases, and 8 bases lay in between. CDR3 sequence (DNA): TGCGCCAGCAGCTTCAGGACAGAAGAGACCCAGTACTTC. Translation gives CASSFRTEETQYF.

This clonotype was observed a few times. V is TRBV6-1 and J is TRBJ1-2; 10 nucleotides match TRBD1. The CDR3 totals 15 residues. CDR1 MNHNS and CDR2 SASEGT come from the germline V gene. V lost 8 bases, J lost 5 bases, and 11 bases stayed unmatched. CDR3 sequence (DNA): TGTGCCAGCTCTCAGGGGACAGGGGATTTGTATGGCTACACCTTC. Its protein product is CASSQGTGDLYGYTF.

This clonotype was detected many times. The chain uses TRBV12-3 or TRBV12-4 and TRBJ2-7; no firm D call. This CDR3 spans 11 amino acids. Trimming shortened V by 6 bases and J by 1 base, and 4 bases separated the two germline ends. The CDR3 region has the DNA TGTGCCAGCAGGGGGTCCTACGAGCAGTACTTC. It codes for CASRGSYEQYF.

This chain joins TRBV4-3 and TRBJ1-5; D perhaps matches TRBD1 (5 bases). Trimming removed 0 bases from V and 5 bases from J, with 11 bases in between. The germline V gene encodes CDR1 LGHNA and CDR2 YSLEER. The CDR3 is made up of 15 amino acids. This CDR3 reads CASSQDRVSDQPQHF. The CDR3 DNA sequence: TGCGCCAGCAGCCAAGACAGGGTGAGTGATCAGCCCCAGCATTTT.